One sample yielded the 5 T cell receptor beta chains listed below, sequenced in a study of CD8+ T cells in alopecia areata. Sequencing used cDNA as its template, made by extracting RNA and reverse transcribing it. Produced via immunoSEQ multiplex PCR; TCRdb's table is partial and in-frame only. Of 85,000 to 110,000 clones in the sample, around 86% are singletons; the top ten hold around 10%. The treatment here: oral pan-JAK inhibitor, 5-10 mg twice daily. Sequencing used CD8+ T cells sorted from blood, obtained at approximately week 30, from a patient treated with tofacitinib. All receptors come from a human donor with alopecia areata.

The V call is TRBV19, the J call TRBJ2-5; 7 bases align to TRBD1. Germline V gene data show CDR1 as LNHDA and CDR2 as SQIVND (reference sequence). The CDR3 consists of 15 residues. The V segment lost 5 bases and the J segment 0 bases; nucleotides outside the gene matches: 6. CDR3 amino acids: CASSGQETYQETQYF. DNA for the CDR3: TGTGCCAGTAGTGGACAGGAGACGTACCAAGAGACCCAGTACTTC.

The chain is built from TRBV9 and TRBJ2-7; tentatively, D is TRBD2 (7 bases). Germline CDR1 reads SGDLS; CDR2 reads YYNGEE. This CDR3 is 15 amino acids long. Between the trimmed V and J ends, which lost 0 bases and 2 bases, there was a span of 12 bases. CDR3 sequence (DNA): TGTGCCAGCAGCGTAGCTGCGGGGGCAGCCTACGAGCAGTACTTC. This translates into CASSVAAGAAYEQYF.

The chain combines TRBV2 with TRBJ2-7; 10 nucleotides line up with TRBD1. The V gene's germline CDR1 is SNHLY and CDR2 FYNNEI. There are 14 residues in the CDR3. The trim removed 6 bases at V and 2 bases at J, leaving 4 bases unmatched. Here the CDR3 reads CASREGQGTYEQYF. CDR3 DNA sequence: TGTGCCAGCAGAGAGGGACAGGGGACCTACGAGCAGTACTTC.

This rearrangement joins TRBV6-6 to TRBJ1-2; the D is unclear. V was pared by 2 bases and J by 0 bases, with 7 bases between. Germline V lookup: CDR1 MNHNY, CDR2 SVGAGI (reference sequence). CDR3 length equals 14 residues. The CDR3 bases are TGTGCCAGCAGTTACGAGGATACTAACTATGGCTACACCTTC. Its protein product is CASSYEDTNYGYTF.

This chain connects TRBV29-1 to TRBJ2-1, with 15 bases aligning to TRBD2. In germline, CDR1 is SQVTM, CDR2 ANQGSEA. With V trimmed by 3 bases and J by 0 bases, 9 bases remained unmatched. CDR3 size: 19 residues. In DNA, the CDR3 is TGCAGCGTTGAGGTGCCGGGACTAGCGGGGGGCCACTCCTACAATGAGCAGTTCTTC. Its translation: CSVEVPGLAGGHSYNEQFF.